The clone carrying this T cell receptor beta chain was counted ten times or more. What it binds is not known. A universal primer site was created by template switching, with the cDNA bearing unique molecular identifiers. MiXCR, applied by TCRdb to the 5' RACE reads, yields one record per CDR3 protein. The table lists around 160,000 distinct CDR3 sequences, under 4.5% of them singletons. The data are from a study of identical twins. Study results and caveats: An excess of low generation probability was shown by twin-shared out-of-frame alpha sequences.

Germline CDR1 and CDR2: SEHNR and FQNEAQ (reference sequence). This CDR3 has 12 amino acids. Trimming removed 0 bases at V and 6 bases at J, with 4 bases between. The material sequenced was memory T cells sorted from blood. This TCR derives from a man aged 18 to 30 in good health. The chain has TRBV7-9 and TRBJ2-3; D is unresolved. The CDR3 sequence is CASSLAPDTQYF. The CDR3 DNA follows: TGTGCCAGCAGCTTAGCTCCGGATACGCAGTATTTT.